Listed below are T cell receptor beta chains from one sample, sequenced in a study of blood T cells in healthy people across ages. TCRdb reprocessed the 5' RACE reads via MiXCR and lists one record per CDR3 protein. The data contain some 800,000 distinct CDR3 sequences, 44% of them singletons. Source material: blood. All receptors come from a man in his fifties or sixties in good health. Each CDR3 is given with its conserved first and last residue. D genes are given only for firm matches.

J gene | V gene | D gene | CDR3 protein
TRBJ2-1 | TRBV12-3/TRBV12-4 | . | CASSWGHEQFF
TRBJ2-5 | TRBV2 | . | CASSSRLPQETQYF
TRBJ2-1 | TRBV6-2/TRBV6-3 | TRBD2 | CASNWGGIYNEQFF
TRBJ2-3 | TRBV10-3 | TRBD1 | CAITKGVGGPDTQYF
TRBJ2-6 | TRBV20-1 | . | CSASPLRTDLPGANVLTF
TRBJ2-1 | TRBV6-2/TRBV6-3 | TRBD1 | CASSYRSGTVSYNEQFF
TRBJ2-6 | TRBV10-3 | . | CAISDWSPDTSSGANVLTF
TRBJ2-3 | TRBV12-3/TRBV12-4 | TRBD2 | CASSGSGGLTDTQYF
TRBJ2-1 | TRBV20-1 | . | CSARDWMGNEQFF
TRBJ2-3 | TRBV12-3/TRBV12-4 | TRBD2 | CASSPRRAGGADTQYF